This TCR beta chain came from a study of T cells in Graves' hyperthyroidism and ophthalmopathy. Regions amplified from RNA transcripts were the TCR beta CDR3 regions. The HTBI primer set served for first-round RT-PCR of the TCR CDR3. TCRdb recomputed calls from the multiplex PCR reads with MiXCR, one row per CDR3 protein. The table has about 580,000 distinct CDR3 sequences, 46% seen once. Notes on the study in general: Blood also showed most of the thyroid clonotypes that were expanded above 0.001.

Notes on this clonotype: As yet, its antigen is unknown.

CDR1 is MNHEY, CDR2 SMNVEV, per germline (reference sequence). The CDR3 loop spans 11 amino acids. V lost 3 bases and J lost 10, with 10 bases in between. Hyperthyroidism was newly diagnosed in patients aged 18 to 65 (duration under 2 months). Diagnoses used clinical symptoms, serum thyroxine and TRAb, thyroid ultrasound and orbital computed tomography. The sequenced material came from peripheral blood or thyroid tissue (not recorded which). The chain joins TRBV27 to TRBJ2-7; D perhaps matches TRBD2 (6 bases). The source is a woman aged 18-29 years with Graves' hyperthyroidism. The CDR3 coding sequence is TGTGCCAGCAGTTTCCGGGGGAGTCAGTACTTC. Residues: CASSFRGSQYF.